The 2 T cell receptor beta chains listed next were all sequenced from one sample in a study of T cells in Graves' hyperthyroidism and ophthalmopathy (dated by TCRdb to between 2019 and 2020). Library method: multiplex PCR. Data came from an Illumina HiSeq 2000. Amplification of TCR beta CDR3 regions was carried out from RNA transcripts. The first round of RT-PCR for the TCR CDR3 was performed with the HTBI primer set and the Qiagen OneStep RT-PCR kit. TCRdb reran the public reads through fastp at Q25 and MiXCR, keeping productive beta chains. Entries are consolidated by CDR3 protein sequence, retaining the most common genes and DNA. The sample table shows around 440,000 distinct CDR3 sequences, and approximately 15% are seen once. 11% to 15% of the sample goes to the ten largest clones. The sample was blood. The receptors stem from a woman between 18 and 29 years old with Graves' hyperthyroidism.

This clonotype has a single count. The genes are TRBV19 and TRBJ1-5, with 7 bases identical to TRBD1. The V segment lost 3 bases and the J segment 4 bases; nucleotides outside the gene matches: 6. Germline lookup yields CDR1 LNHDA and CDR2 SQIVND (reference sequence). This CDR3 has 15 amino acids. The CDR3 reads CASSIVDRANQPQHF. In DNA, the CDR3 is TGTGCCAGTAGTATCGTCGACAGGGCGAATCAGCCCCAGCATTTT.

This chain links TRBV9 with TRBJ2-1, with D tentatively TRBD1 or TRBD2 (5 bases each). The V gene lost 0 bases and the J gene lost 5 bases, with 12 bases spanning the gap. CDR1 is SGDLS and CDR2 is YYNGEE in the germline V gene. CDR3 length: 15 residues. CDR3 bases: TGTGCCAGCAGCGTAGAGCCGGGGCGGAACAATGAGCAGTTCTTC. This translates into CASSVEPGRNNEQFF.